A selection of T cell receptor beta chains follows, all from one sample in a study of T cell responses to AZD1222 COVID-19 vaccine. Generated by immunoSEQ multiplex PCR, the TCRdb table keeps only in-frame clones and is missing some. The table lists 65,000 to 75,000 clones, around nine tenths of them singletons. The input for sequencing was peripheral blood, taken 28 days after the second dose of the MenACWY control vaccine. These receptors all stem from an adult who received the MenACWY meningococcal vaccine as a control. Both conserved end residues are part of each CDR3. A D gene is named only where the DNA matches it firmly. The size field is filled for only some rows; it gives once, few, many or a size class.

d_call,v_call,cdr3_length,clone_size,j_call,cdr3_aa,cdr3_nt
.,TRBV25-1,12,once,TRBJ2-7,CASSVVGYEQYF,TGTGCCAGCAGTGTAGTGGGATACGAGCAGTACTTC
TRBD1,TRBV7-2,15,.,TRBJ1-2,CASSPWTGSNYGYTF,TGTGCCAGCAGCCCCTGGACAGGTTCTAACTATGGCTACACCTTC
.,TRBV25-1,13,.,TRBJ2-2,CASSDGGTGELFF,TGTGCCAGCAGTGATGGGGGCACCGGGGAGCTGTTTTTT
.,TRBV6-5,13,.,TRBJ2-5,CASSYQGVGTQYF,TGTGCCAGCAGTTACCAGGGAGTGGGGACCCAGTACTTC
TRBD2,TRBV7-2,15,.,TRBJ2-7,CASSSQPGLVREQYF,TGTGCCAGCAGCTCCCAACCCGGACTAGTCCGCGAGCAGTACTTC
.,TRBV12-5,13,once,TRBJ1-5,CASGLGEDQPQHF,TGTGCTAGTGGTTTGGGGGAGGATCAGCCCCAGCATTTT
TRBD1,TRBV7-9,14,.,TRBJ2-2,CASTDRVNTGELFF,TGTGCCAGCACAGACAGGGTAAACACCGGGGAGCTGTTTTTT
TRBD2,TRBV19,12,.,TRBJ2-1,CASRQTSGEQFF,TGTGCCAGTAGGCAGACTAGCGGTGAGCAGTTCTTC
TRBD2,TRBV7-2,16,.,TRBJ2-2,CASSPSGRAVTGELFF,TGTGCCAGCAGCCCCAGCGGGAGGGCAGTCACCGGGGAGCTGTTTTTT
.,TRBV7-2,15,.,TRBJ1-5,CASSSVSYSNQPQHF,TGTGCCAGCAGCTCCGTCTCATATAGCAATCAGCCCCAGCATTTT
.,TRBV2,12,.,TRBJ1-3,CASSEGGNTIYF,TGTGCCAGCAGTGAAGGTGGAAACACCATATATTTT
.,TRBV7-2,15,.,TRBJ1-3,CASSLARVAGNTIYF,TGTGCCAGCAGCTTAGCTCGGGTGGCTGGAAACACCATATATTTT
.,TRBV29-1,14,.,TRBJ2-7,CSVELGQGTYEQYF,TGCAGCGTTGAGTTGGGGCAGGGAACCTACGAGCAGTACTTC
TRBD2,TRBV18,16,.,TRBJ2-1,CASSPPSGRGTSKQFF,TGTGCCAGCTCACCACCTTCCGGGAGGGGTACATCTAAGCAGTTCTTC
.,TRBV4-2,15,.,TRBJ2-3,CASSQDLGGPDTQYF,TGTGCCAGCAGCCAAGATCTCGGGGGTCCAGATACGCAGTATTTT
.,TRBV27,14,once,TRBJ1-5,CASSSRGGKPPQHF,TGTGCCAGCAGTTCAAGGGGCGGGAAGCCGCCCCAGCATTTT
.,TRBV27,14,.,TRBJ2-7,CASSPQGPSYEQYF,TGTGCCAGCAGTCCACAGGGTCCCTCCTACGAGCAGTACTTC
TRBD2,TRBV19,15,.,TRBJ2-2,CASTPGGTPGGELFF,TGTGCCAGTACTCCGGGGGGGACCCCGGGCGGGGAGCTGTTTTTT
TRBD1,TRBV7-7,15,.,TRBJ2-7,CASSPRQGAVGEQYF,TGTGCTAGCAGCCCCCGACAGGGGGCGGTCGGCGAGCAGTACTTC
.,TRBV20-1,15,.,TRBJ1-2,CSASRDSEGGYGYTF,TGCAGTGCTAGTAGGGACTCCGAGGGAGGTTATGGCTACACCTTC
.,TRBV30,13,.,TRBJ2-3,CAWRVGGTDTQYF,TGTGCCTGGAGGGTCGGGGGCACAGATACGCAGTATTTT
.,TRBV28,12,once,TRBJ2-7,CASSLGTYEQYF,TGTGCCAGCAGTTTGGGGACCTACGAGCAGTACTTC
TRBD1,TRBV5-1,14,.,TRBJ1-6,CASSLGQGGSPLHF,TGCGCCAGCAGCCTGGGACAGGGTGGTTCACCCCTCCACTTT
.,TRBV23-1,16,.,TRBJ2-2,CASSQSKGDSAGELFF,TGCGCCAGCAGTCAATCCAAGGGTGATAGCGCCGGGGAGCTGTTTTTT
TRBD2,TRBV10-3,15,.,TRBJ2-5,CAISGVGGRRETQYF,TGTGCCATCAGTGGGGTGGGAGGGAGGCGAGAGACCCAGTACTTC
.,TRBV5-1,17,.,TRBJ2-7,CASSTSPPRQGIHEQYF,TGCGCCAGCAGCACAAGCCCACCCAGGCAGGGGATCCACGAGCAGTACTTC
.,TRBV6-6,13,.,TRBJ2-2,CASSGLRTGELFF,TGTGCCAGCAGTGGTTTAAGAACCGGGGAGCTGTTTTTT
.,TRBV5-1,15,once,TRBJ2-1,CASSPGTDSYNEQFF,TGCGCCAGCAGCCCTGGGACGGACTCCTACAATGAGCAGTTCTTC
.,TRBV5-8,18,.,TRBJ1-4,CASSFFWGGFATNEKLFF,TGTGCCAGCAGCTTTTTCTGGGGGGGGTTCGCAACTAATGAAAAACTGTTTTTT
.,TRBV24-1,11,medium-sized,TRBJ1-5,CASGAFQPQHF,TGTGCCTCCGGCGCGTTTCAGCCCCAGCATTTT
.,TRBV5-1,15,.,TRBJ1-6,CASSLAPRGLSPLHF,TGCGCCAGCAGCTTGGCCCCCAGGGGACTCTCACCCCTCCACTTT
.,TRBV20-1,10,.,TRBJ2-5,CSARRETQYF,TGCAGTGCTAGAAGGGAGACCCAGTACTTC
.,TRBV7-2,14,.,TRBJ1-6,CASSFWADNSPLHF,TGTGCCAGCTCCTTTTGGGCGGACAATTCACCCCTCCACTTT
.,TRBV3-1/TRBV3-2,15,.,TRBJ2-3,CASSQSAEGTDTQYF,TGTGCCAGCAGTCAATCCGCGGAGGGCACAGATACGCAGTATTTT
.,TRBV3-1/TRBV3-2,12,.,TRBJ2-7,CASSQWGYEQYF,TGTGCCAGCAGCCAATGGGGGTACGAGCAGTACTTC
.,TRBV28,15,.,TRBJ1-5,CASSPTGFSNQPQHF,TGTGCCAGCAGCCCTACAGGGTTTAGCAATCAGCCCCAGCATTTT
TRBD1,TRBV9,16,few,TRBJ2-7,CASSVTGGAGVDEQYF,TGTGCCAGCAGCGTGACAGGGGGCGCCGGGGTTGACGAGCAGTACTTC
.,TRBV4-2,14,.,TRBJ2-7,CASSPRGRTYEQYF,TGTGCCAGCAGCCCCCGAGGACGGACATACGAGCAGTACTTC
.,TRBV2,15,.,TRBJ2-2,CASTRSSIDTGELFF,TGTGCCAGCACTAGATCCTCCATAGACACCGGGGAGCTGTTTTTT
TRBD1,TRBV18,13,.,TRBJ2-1,CASSPGTVGEQFF,TGTGCCAGCTCACCTGGGACAGTGGGTGAGCAGTTCTTC
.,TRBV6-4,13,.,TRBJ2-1,CASSRTIYNEQFF,TGTGCCAGCAGTCGGACTATCTACAATGAGCAGTTCTTC
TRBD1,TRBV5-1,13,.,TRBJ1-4,CASSLGDSEKLFF,TGCGCCAGCAGCTTGGGGGACAGTGAAAAACTGTTTTTT
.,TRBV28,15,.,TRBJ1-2,CASSLLDSASYGYTF,TGTGCCAGCAGTTTACTCGACAGTGCTAGCTATGGCTACACCTTC
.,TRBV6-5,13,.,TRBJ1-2,CASSSEVSGGYTF,TGTGCCAGCAGTTCGGAGGTCTCGGGTGGCTACACCTTC
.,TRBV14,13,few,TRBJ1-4,CASSGRDYEKLFF,TGTGCCAGCAGCGGGAGGGATTATGAAAAACTGTTTTTT
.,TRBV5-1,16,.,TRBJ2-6,CASRPRTDSGANVLTF,TGCGCCAGCAGACCTAGGACGGACTCTGGGGCCAACGTCCTGACTTTC
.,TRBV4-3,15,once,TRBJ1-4,CASSQDMDSHEKLFF,TGCGCCAGCAGCCAAGATATGGACAGTCATGAAAAACTGTTTTTT
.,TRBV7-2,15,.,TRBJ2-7,CASSVYGTGDYEQYF,TGTGCCAGCAGCGTATACGGTACCGGGGACTACGAGCAGTACTTC
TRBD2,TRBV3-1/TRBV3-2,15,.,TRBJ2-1,CASSTSGGTYNEQFF,TGTGCCAGCAGCACTAGCGGGGGGACCTACAATGAGCAGTTCTTC
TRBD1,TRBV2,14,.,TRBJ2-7,CASSVDRGDYEQYF,TGTGCCAGCAGTGTCGACAGGGGGGATTACGAGCAGTACTTC